Listed below are T cell receptor beta chains from one sample, sequenced in a study of T cells after yellow fever vaccination. MiXCR was run by TCRdb on the 5' RACE reads, yielding one entry per CDR3 protein. There are roughly 300,000 distinct CDR3 sequences in the sample; around 6.8% occur only once, and 15% to 20% lies in the top ten. This sample comprised PBMCs, obtained about 49 days after the first yellow fever vaccination. Source of these receptors: a young man who received the YFV17D yellow fever vaccine. The conserved cysteine and the conserved F or W are not part of the CDR3 here.

>14|TRBJ1-4|TRBV18
ASSPARDRFNGKLF
>11|TRBJ1-1|TRBV3-1
ASSQAQNTEAF
>14|TRBJ1-1|TRBV7-9
ASSSDGRGRNTEAF
>13|TRBJ2-3|TRBV20-1
SASPSGGRGDTQY
>12|TRBJ2-3|TRBV10-3
AITTGIRVDTQY
>12|TRBJ1-1|TRBV10-3
AISESESNTEAF
>14|TRBJ2-3|TRBV27
ASSLYSSGSTDTQY
>11|TRBJ1-1|TRBV6-1
ASTRPGGTEAF
>13|TRBJ2-5|TRBV14
ASSQLLAGVETQY
>15|TRBJ2-3|TRBV24-1
ATSDRLAGGHTDTQY
>15|TRBJ2-1|TRBV2
ASSSPLAGPSYNEQF
>12|TRBJ2-3|TRBV4-3
ASSSWTGPDTQY
>15|TRBJ2-3|TRBV7-8
ASSLALRGTSTDTQY
>13|TRBJ2-3|TRBV20-1
SARNYRTGSDTQY
>12|TRBJ2-3|TRBV9
ASSSGVGLDTQY
>12|TRBJ1-1|TRBV5-1
ASSPGPEHTEAF
>9|TRBJ1-1|TRBV12-3/TRBV12-4
ASSLARLAF
>15|TRBJ1-1|TRBV6-2/TRBV6-3
ASSSGPLRDMNTEAF
>14|TRBJ1-2|TRBV6-1
ASSADISGELRGYT
>13|TRBJ2-3|TRBV12-3/TRBV12-4
ASSISGDLTDTQY
>13|TRBJ2-2|TRBV25-1
ASKGEGGNTGELF
>15|TRBJ2-2|TRBV4-3
ASSQESSGGAGGELF
>12|TRBJ1-1|TRBV7-9
ASSLTGMNTEAF
>13|TRBJ2-3|TRBV20-1
SARDHLTGVDTQY
>13|TRBJ2-1|TRBV4-3
ASSHLPSSYNEQF
>9|TRBJ2-5|TRBV29-1
SVEGVGTQY
>13|TRBJ1-1|TRBV7-3
ASSLSPLGDTEAF
>14|TRBJ1-5|TRBV21-1
ASSKFCRRGAQPQH
>13|TRBJ2-3|TRBV12-3/TRBV12-4
ASTLGGIWGDTQY
>12|TRBJ2-5|TRBV4-2
ASSLDRGTETQY
>11|TRBJ2-3|TRBV6-5
ASSYGPTDTQY